These 14 T cell receptor beta chains were sequenced from one sample in a study of blood T cell repertoires in COVID-19. TCRdb's copy holds only in-frame clones and misses some; the assay was immunoSEQ multiplex PCR. Counted here are 150,000 to 200,000 clones, more than 75% occurring once; the ten biggest clones make up roughly a sixth. The sample taken for sequencing was peripheral blood. Receptors originate from a man in his sixties with active or convalescent COVID-19.

V gene TRBV11-2 combines with J gene TRBJ2-1, with TRBD2 matching 14 bases. The CDR3 is 12 amino acids. After removal of 4 bases from V and 15 bases from J, the junction contained 2 bases not matched to a gene. The germline CDR1 and CDR2 sequences are SGHAT and FQNNGV. In DNA, the CDR3 is TGTGCCAGCAGCTCGGGACTAGCGGGAGTGTTCTTC. Protein sequence: CASSSGLAGVFF.

V and J are TRBV28 and TRBJ2-1; D perhaps matches TRBD1 (6 bases). Germline CDR1 is MDHEN and CDR2 is SYDVKM. The V end lost 2 bases, the J end lost 6 bases, and 11 bases lay between the germline ends. CDR3 length: 14 residues. CDR3 DNA sequence: TGTGCCAGCAGTTTAGGCGGCAGGGGCAATGAGCAGTTCTTC. Translation gives CASSLGGRGNEQFF. The whole variable domain, filled in from reference TRBV28 and TRBJ2-1, reads DVKVTQSSRYLVKRTGEKVFLECVQDMDHENMFWYRQDPGLGLRLIYFSYDVKMKEKGDIPEGYSVSREKKERFSLILESASTNQTSMYLCASSLGGRGNEQFFGPGTRLTVL.

This clone has just a few counts. The V gene is TRBV7-9, the J gene TRBJ1-1; D is unresolved. The CDR3 runs to 13 residues. Germline CDR1 SEHNR, CDR2 FQNEAQ (reference sequence). With 3 bases removed from V and 1 base from J, the gap between germline ends came to 6 bases. This CDR3 reads CASSLLANTEAFF. The DNA for the CDR3 is TGTGCCAGCAGCTTGTTGGCGAACACTGAAGCTTTCTTT.

The gene calls are TRBV29-1 and TRBJ1-1, with TRBD1 identical over 9 bases. Germline V CDR1 and CDR2: SQVTM, ANQGSEA. The CDR3 runs to 16 residues. V shed 8 bases and J 1 base; nucleotides not matched to a gene: 14. The CDR3, as DNA: TGCAGCCCCTCCCCCGACTTGGACAGGGGGAACACTGAAGCTTTCTTT. Translation: CSPSPDLDRGNTEAFF.

CDR3 region: CASSSGTGHATNEKLFF. In DNA form, the CDR3 reads TGCGCCAGCAGCTCGGGGACAGGGCATGCAACTAATGAAAAACTGTTTTTT. This sequence joins TRBV5-1 and TRBJ1-4; 9 bases fit TRBD1. CDR3 length: 17 residues. The germline V gene encodes CDR1 SGHRS and CDR2 YFSETQ. V dropped 3 bases and J dropped 0; count of bases not matched to a gene: 6.

This clone showed up just once. The germline gene is not matched at one end of the junction; a read error may be the cause. The chain couples TRBV3-1 (or the pseudogene TRBV3-2) to TRBJ2-2, with TRBD2 as a possible D gene (5 bases). The CDR3 runs 13 residues. Per the germline V gene, CDR1 is LGHDT and CDR2 is YNNKEL (reference sequence). In nucleotides, the CDR3 is TGTGCCAGCAGCCAAAGCCCGGACGGGGAGCTGCTTTTT. The encoded protein is CASSQSPDGELLF.

This clone has just a few counts. This sequence joins TRBV2 and TRBJ2-7; TRBD2 aligns across 8 bases. V lost 6 bases and J lost 6; bases outside the gene matches: 7. Germline V CDR1 and CDR2: SNHLY, FYNNEI. The CDR3 runs to 13 residues. This CDR3 is CASRPGLASEQYF. In nucleotides, the CDR3 is TGTGCCAGCAGACCAGGACTAGCAAGCGAGCAGTACTTC. The full variable domain, in which reference TRBV2 and TRBJ2-7 provide the parts outside the CDR3, is EPEVTQTPSHQVTQMGQEVILRCVPISNHLYFYWYRQILGQKVEFLVSFYNNEISEKSEIFDDQFSVERPDGSNFTLKIRSTKLEDSAMYFCASRPGLASEQYFGPGTRLTVT.

The chain employs TRBV5-1 and TRBJ1-1, with D perhaps matching TRBD1 (5 bases). Trimming took off 4 bases at V and 1 base at J, with 11 bases between the two ends. The CDR3 is 14 residues long. In germline, CDR1 is SGHRS, CDR2 YFSETQ. The CDR3 here is CASSILGENTEAFF. DNA for the CDR3: TGCGCCAGCAGCATATTAGGGGAGAACACTGAAGCTTTCTTT.

The rearrangement uses TRBV7-8 and TRBJ1-2, with a tentative D call TRBD1 (6 bases). The V end lost 11 bases, the J end lost 3 bases, and 16 bases lay between the germline ends. This CDR3 comprises 13 residues. Germline loops: CDR1 SGHVS, CDR2 FQNEAQ. CDR3 sequence (DNA): TGTGCCGGGAGCCAGGGGCGGCACTATGGCTACACCTTC. As protein: CAGSQGRHYGYTF.

The chain combines TRBV5-1 with TRBJ2-1; perhaps TRBD1 as D (6 bases). CDR1 is SGHRS and CDR2 is YFSETQ in the germline V gene. The CDR3 consists of 16 residues. V lost 4 bases to trimming and J lost 4 bases, with 18 bases between them. The CDR3 DNA reads as TGCGCCAGCAGCCCGGCGGAACAGGGCCCATACAATGAGCAGTTCTTC. It specifies CASSPAEQGPYNEQFF.

This clone was found once. V gene TRBV27 combines with J gene TRBJ2-7; unclear D gene. CDR1 MNHEY and CDR2 SMNVEV come from the germline V gene (reference sequence). The CDR3 runs 11 residues. V gave up 3 bases and J gave up 6 bases, with 6 bases separating them. CDR3 nucleotide sequence: TGTGCCAGCAGTTTCGGTTTCGAGCAGTACTTC. Translating gives CASSFGFEQYF.

The chain is built from TRBV25-1 and TRBJ2-7; TRBD2 matches at 7 bases. The CDR3 sequence is 17 residues long. Trimming removed 2 bases from V and 1 base from J; junction bases left unmatched: 11. In germline, CDR1 is MGHDK, CDR2 SYGVNS. CDR3 in amino acids: CASSEKGGAGTSYEQYF. Written as DNA, the CDR3 is TGTGCCAGCAGTGAAAAGGGAGGGGCGGGTACTTCCTACGAGCAGTACTTC.

This sequence joins TRBV2 and TRBJ1-2; 12 bases map to TRBD1. V lost 6 bases, J lost 6 bases, and 5 bases stayed unmatched. The CDR3 runs to 14 residues. Germline V CDR1 and CDR2: SNHLY, FYNNEI. This chain's CDR3 is CASRWDRGRDGYTF. CDR3 coding DNA: TGTGCCAGCAGATGGGACAGGGGGCGGGATGGCTACACCTTC.

This rearrangement joins TRBV5-1 to TRBJ2-5, with a possible D match to TRBD2 (5 bases). V lost 0 bases, J lost 5 bases, and 17 bases lay in between. Germline V lookup: CDR1 SGHRS, CDR2 YFSETQ. This CDR3 has 16 residues. The CDR3 here is CASSLAGLAASETQYF. The CDR3 DNA is TGCGCCAGCAGCTTGGCCGGCCTAGCTGCCTCGGAGACCCAGTACTTC.